This TCR beta chain was documented in a study of vaccination effects on CD4 cells after COVID-19. Assay: immunoSEQ multiplex PCR; the TCRdb copy retains only in-frame clones and omits some. The sample includes about 73,000 clones, around 69% seen only once; the top ten take roughly 2.1%. Worth noting for this clone: Its antigen is not known.

Isolation of CD4+ T cells took place after approximately 10 days of culture. Vaccination of participants consisted of two doses of either the BNT162b2 or mRNA-1273 vaccine. Cells had half their medium changed to IL-2 medium on days 3 and 7. Sequencing was performed on CD4+ T cells from PBMCs cultured without peptide, taken after COVID-19 vaccination. This receptor was identified in a human donor who received a COVID-19 vaccine.

The DNA for the CDR3 is TGTGCCAGCAGGCGGCGGGAAGAAGCTGGAAACACCATATATTTT. It specifies CASRRREEAGNTIYF. The gene calls are TRBV2 and TRBJ1-3, with D unresolved. The germline V gene encodes CDR1 SNHLY and CDR2 FYNNEI. This CDR3 contains 15 residues. V lost 6 bases, J lost 2 bases, and 14 bases lay in between.